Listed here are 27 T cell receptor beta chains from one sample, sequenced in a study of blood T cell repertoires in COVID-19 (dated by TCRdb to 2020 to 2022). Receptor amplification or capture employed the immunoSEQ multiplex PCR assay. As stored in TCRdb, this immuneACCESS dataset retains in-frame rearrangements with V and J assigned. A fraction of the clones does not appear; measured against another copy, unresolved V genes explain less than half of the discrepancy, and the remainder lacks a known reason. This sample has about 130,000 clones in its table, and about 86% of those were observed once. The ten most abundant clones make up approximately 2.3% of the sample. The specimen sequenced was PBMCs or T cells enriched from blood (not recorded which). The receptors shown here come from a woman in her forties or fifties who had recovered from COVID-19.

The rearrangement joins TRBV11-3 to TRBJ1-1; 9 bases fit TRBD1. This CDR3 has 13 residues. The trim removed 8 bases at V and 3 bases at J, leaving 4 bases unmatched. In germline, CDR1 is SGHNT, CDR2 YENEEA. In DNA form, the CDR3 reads TGTGCCAGCGGGGGACAGGGAGACACTGAAGCTTTCTTT. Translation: CASGGQGDTEAFF.

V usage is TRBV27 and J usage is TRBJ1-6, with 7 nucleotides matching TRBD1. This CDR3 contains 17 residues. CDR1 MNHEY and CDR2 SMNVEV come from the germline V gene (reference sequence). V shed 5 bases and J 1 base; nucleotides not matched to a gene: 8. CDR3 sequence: CASSLGTALSYNSPLHF. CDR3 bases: TGTGCCAGCAGTCTAGGGACAGCCTTGTCCTATAATTCACCCCTCCACTTT.

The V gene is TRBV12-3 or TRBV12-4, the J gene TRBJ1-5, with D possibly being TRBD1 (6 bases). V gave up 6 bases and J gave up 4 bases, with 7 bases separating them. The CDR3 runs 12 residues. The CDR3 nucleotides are TGTGCCAGCAGCGACAGGAATCAGCCCCAGCATTTT. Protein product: CASSDRNQPQHF.

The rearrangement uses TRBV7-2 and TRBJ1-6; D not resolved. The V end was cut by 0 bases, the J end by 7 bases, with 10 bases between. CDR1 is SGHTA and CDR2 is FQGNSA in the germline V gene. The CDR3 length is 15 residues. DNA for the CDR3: TGTGCCAGCAGCTTAGCGTGGGGAGGCAATTCACCCCTCCACTTT. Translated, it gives CASSLAWGGNSPLHF.

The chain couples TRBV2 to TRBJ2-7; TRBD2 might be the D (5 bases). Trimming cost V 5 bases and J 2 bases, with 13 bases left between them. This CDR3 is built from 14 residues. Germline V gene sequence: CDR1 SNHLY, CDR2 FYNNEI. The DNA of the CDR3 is TGTGCCAGCAGTTACCGGGGAATGCCCTACGAGCAGTACTTC. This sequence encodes CASSYRGMPYEQYF.

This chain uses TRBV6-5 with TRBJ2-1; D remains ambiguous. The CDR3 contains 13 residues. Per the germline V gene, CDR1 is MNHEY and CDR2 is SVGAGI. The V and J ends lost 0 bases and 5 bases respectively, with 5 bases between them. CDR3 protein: CASSYSPDNEQFF. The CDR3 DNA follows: TGTGCCAGCAGTTACTCTCCGGACAATGAGCAGTTCTTC.

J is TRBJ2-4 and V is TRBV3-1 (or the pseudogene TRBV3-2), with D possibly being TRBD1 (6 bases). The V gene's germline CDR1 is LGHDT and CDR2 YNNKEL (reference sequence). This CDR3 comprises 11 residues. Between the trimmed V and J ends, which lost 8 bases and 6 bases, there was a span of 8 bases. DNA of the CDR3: TGTGCCAGCCAAGGGGGAAACATTCAGTACTTC. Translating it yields CASQGGNIQYF.

Here the CDR3 reads CASSPRTDNMNTEAFF. The CDR3 DNA is TGTGCCAGCAGCCCCCGGACAGACAACATGAACACTGAAGCTTTCTTT. The chain uses TRBV13 and TRBJ1-1; TRBD1 is a possible D gene (6 bases). The length of the CDR3 is 16 residues. Germline CDR1 PRHDT, CDR2 FYEKMQ (reference sequence). V lost 5 bases and J 0 bases, leaving 16 bases between the germline ends.

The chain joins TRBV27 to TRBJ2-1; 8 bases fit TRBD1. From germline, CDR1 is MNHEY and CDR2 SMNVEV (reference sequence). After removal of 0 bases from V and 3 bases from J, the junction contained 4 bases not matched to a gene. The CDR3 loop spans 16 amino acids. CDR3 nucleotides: TGTGCCAGCAGTTTATCGGACGGACAGGGCTACAATGAGCAGTTCTTC. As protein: CASSLSDGQGYNEQFF.

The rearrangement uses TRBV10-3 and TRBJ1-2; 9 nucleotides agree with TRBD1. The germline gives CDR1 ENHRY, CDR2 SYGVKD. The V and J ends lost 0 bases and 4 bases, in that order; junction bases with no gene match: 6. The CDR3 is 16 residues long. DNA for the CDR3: TGTGCCATCAGTGAGTCGGGACAGGGTACCCTCTATGGCTACACCTTC. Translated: CAISESGQGTLYGYTF.

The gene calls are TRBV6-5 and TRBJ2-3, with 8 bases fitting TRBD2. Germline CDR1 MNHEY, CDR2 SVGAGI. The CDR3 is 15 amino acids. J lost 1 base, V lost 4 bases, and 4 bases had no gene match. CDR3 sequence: CASSLAGSGTDTQYF. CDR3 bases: TGTGCCAGCAGTTTAGCGGGGTCTGGCACAGATACGCAGTATTTT.

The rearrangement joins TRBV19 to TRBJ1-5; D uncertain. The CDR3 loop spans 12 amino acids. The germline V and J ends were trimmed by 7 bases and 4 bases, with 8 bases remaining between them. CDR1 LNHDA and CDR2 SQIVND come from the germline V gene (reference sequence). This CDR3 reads CASTWQNQPQHF. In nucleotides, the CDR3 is TGTGCCAGTACGTGGCAGAATCAGCCCCAGCATTTT.

CDR3 coding DNA: TGTGCCAGCAGCCAGACACAGGGGCCCGTGGAAAAACTGTTTTTT. Translated: CASSQTQGPVEKLFF. The V gene is TRBV3-1 (or the pseudogene TRBV3-2), the J gene TRBJ1-4, with TRBD1 matching 7 bases. CDR1 is LGHDT and CDR2 is YNNKEL in the germline V gene (reference sequence). The J segment lost 8 bases and the V segment lost 3 bases, leaving 9 bases of the junction unmatched. The CDR3 loop spans 15 amino acids.

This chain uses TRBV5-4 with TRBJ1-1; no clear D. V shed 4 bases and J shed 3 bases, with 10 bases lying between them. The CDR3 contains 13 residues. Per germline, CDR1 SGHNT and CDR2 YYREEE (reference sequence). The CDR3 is CASSDIIDTEAFF. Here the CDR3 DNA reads TGTGCCAGCAGCGATATAATAGACACTGAAGCTTTCTTT.

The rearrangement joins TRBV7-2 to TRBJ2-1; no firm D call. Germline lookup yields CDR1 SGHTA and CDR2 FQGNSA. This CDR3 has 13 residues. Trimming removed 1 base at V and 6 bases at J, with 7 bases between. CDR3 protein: CASSLELGNEQFF. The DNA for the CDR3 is TGTGCCAGCAGCTTAGAACTTGGCAATGAGCAGTTCTTC.

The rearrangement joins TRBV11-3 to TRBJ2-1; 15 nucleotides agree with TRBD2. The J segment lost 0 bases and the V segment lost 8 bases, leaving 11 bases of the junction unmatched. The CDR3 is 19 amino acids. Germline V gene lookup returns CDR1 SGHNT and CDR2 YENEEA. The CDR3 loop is CASGRGLAGGPSSYNEQFF. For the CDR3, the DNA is TGTGCCAGCGGGCGAGGACTAGCGGGGGGGCCGAGCTCCTACAATGAGCAGTTCTTC.

CDR3 sequence reads: CAISEYGNEQFF. The CDR3 nucleotides read TGTGCCATCAGTGAGTACGGGAATGAGCAGTTCTTC. The rearrangement links TRBV10-3 to TRBJ2-1; D not certain. Trimming shortened V by 1 base and J by 7 bases, and 5 bases separated the two germline ends. The CDR3 sequence is 12 residues long. Germline V gives CDR1 ENHRY, CDR2 SYGVKD.

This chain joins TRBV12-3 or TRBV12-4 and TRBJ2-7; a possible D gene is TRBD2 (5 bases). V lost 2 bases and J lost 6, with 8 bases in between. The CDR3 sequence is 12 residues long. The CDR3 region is CASSLSGFEQYF. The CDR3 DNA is TGTGCCAGCAGTTTATCGGGGTTCGAGCAGTACTTC.

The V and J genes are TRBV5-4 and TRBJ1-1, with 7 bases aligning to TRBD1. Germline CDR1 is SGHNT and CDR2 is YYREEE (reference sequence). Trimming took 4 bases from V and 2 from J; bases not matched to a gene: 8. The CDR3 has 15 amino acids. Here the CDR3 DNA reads TGTGCCAGCAGCAGACAGGGACAGTTAAACACTGAAGCTTTCTTT. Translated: CASSRQGQLNTEAFF.

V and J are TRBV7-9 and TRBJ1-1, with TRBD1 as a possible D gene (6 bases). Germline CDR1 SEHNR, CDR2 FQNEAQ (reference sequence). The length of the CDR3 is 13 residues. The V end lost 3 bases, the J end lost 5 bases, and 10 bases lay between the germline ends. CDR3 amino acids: CASSFSGVTEAFF. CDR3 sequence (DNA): TGTGCCAGCAGCTTCTCAGGGGTAACTGAAGCTTTCTTT.

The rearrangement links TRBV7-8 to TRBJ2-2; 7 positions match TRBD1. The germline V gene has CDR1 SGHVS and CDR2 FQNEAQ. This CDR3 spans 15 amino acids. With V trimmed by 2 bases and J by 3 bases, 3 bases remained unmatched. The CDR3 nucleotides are TGTGCCAGCAGCTTAAAACAGGGGTACACCGGGGAGCTGTTTTTT. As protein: CASSLKQGYTGELFF.

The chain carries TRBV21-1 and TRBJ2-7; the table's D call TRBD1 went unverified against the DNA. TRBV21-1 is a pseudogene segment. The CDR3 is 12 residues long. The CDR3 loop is CASSRDRDGQYF. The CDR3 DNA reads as TGTGCCAGCAGCCGCGACAGGGACGGGCAGTACTTC.

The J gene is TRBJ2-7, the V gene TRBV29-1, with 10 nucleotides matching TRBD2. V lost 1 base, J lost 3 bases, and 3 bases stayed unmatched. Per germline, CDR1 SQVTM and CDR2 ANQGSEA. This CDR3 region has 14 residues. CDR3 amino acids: CSVEVGTSDYEQYF. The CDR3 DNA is TGCAGCGTTGAAGTAGGGACTAGCGACTACGAGCAGTACTTC.

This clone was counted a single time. The CDR3 bases are TGCGCCAGCAGCTCCCGGGCTCTAGGGGTCGGGGAGCTGTTTTTT. As protein: CASSSRALGVGELFF. The chain is built from TRBV5-1 and TRBJ2-2; the D gene is possibly TRBD1 (5 bases). Germline V lookup: CDR1 SGHRS, CDR2 YFSETQ. The CDR3 spans 15 residues. V was clipped by 3 bases and J by 7 bases, with 16 bases between them.

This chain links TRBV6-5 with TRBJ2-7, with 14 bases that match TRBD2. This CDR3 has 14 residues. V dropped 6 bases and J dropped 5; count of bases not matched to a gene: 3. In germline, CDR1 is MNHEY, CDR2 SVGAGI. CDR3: CASSGTSGGDEQYF. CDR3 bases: TGTGCCAGCAGCGGGACTAGCGGGGGTGACGAGCAGTACTTC.

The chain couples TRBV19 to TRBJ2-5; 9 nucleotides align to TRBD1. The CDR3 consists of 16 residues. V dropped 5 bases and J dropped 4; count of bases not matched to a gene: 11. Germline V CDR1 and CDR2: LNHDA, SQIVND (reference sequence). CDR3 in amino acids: CASSPRTGAYRETQYF. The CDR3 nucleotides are TGTGCCAGTAGTCCCCGGACAGGGGCATACCGAGAGACCCAGTACTTC.

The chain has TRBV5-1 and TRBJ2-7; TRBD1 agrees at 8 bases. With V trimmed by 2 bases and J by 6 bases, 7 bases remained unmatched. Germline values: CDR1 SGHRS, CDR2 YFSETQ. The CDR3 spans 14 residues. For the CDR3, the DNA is TGCGCCAGCAGCTTCGCTCAGGGGGCGATCGAGCAGTACTTC. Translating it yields CASSFAQGAIEQYF.